The rows below give T cell receptor beta chains drawn from one sample of a study of cytomegalovirus exposure and HLA in healthy donors. The protocol was immunoSEQ multiplex PCR, while the TCRdb copy is restricted to in-frame clones and leaves out a portion. This sample carries approximately 240,000 clones, about 80% of them seen once, and the ten largest clones take over 5%. Material: PBMCs. These receptors originate from a woman aged 40 to 50 in good health and CMV-seropositive. Each CDR3 is given with its conserved first and last residue. D genes are given only for firm matches. Size is omitted from some rows. Given values are once, few, many or a class for expanded clones.

cdr3_length	v_call	d_call	clone_size	j_call	cdr3_nt	cdr3_aa
13	TRBV6-1	NA	NA	TRBJ2-1	TGTGCCAGCATGGGCTGGGGCTTATGGGAGCAGTTCTTC	CASMGWGLWEQFF
16	TRBV6-6	TRBD1	NA	TRBJ1-5	TGTGCCAGCAGTTCCGGGACAGGGCTTCCCGATCAGCCCCAGCATTTT	CASSSGTGLPDQPQHF
16	TRBV6-5	TRBD2	NA	TRBJ2-2	TGTGCCAGCAGTTACTTCGGGACTACATCCACCGGGGAGCTGTTTTTT	CASSYFGTTSTGELFF
16	TRBV9	TRBD2	NA	TRBJ2-7	TGTGCCAGCAGCGTAGGGGGACTAGCTTCTTCAGGCGAGCAGTACTTC	CASSVGGLASSGEQYF
16	TRBV19	NA	NA	TRBJ1-5	TGTGCCAGTAGTATCACTGCCCGGCGGGGCAATCAGCCCCAGCATTTT	CASSITARRGNQPQHF
20	TRBV21-1	NA	NA	TRBJ2-6	NA	CASPEAEGAYVCSGANVLTF
14	TRBV5-5	TRBD1	NA	TRBJ1-5	TGTGCCAGCAGCGCGGGACAGTTCAATCAGCCCCAGCATTTT	CASSAGQFNQPQHF
14	TRBV6-5	NA	NA	TRBJ1-6	TGTGCCAGCACTAGATCGCGGTTTAATTCACCCCTCCACTTT	CASTRSRFNSPLHF
16	TRBV7-2	NA	NA	TRBJ2-1	TGTGCCAGCAGCTTGATAGCGGATAGCTCCTACAATGAGCAGTTCTTC	CASSLIADSSYNEQFF
18	TRBV5-1	TRBD2	NA	TRBJ2-1	TGCGCCAGCAGCTTGGCCGAGGGAGGGCCTTCCTCCTACAATGAGCAGTTCTTC	CASSLAEGGPSSYNEQFF
14	TRBV4-3	TRBD1	few	TRBJ1-2	TGCGCCAGCAGCCCTACAGGGGGCACGCAGGGCTACACCTTC	CASSPTGGTQGYTF
15	TRBV19	NA	NA	TRBJ1-6	TGTGCCAGTAGACCCTCGCAGACGGGGAATTCACCCCTCCACTTT	CASRPSQTGNSPLHF
16	TRBV7-2	TRBD2	NA	TRBJ2-3	TGTGCCAGCAGCCAGCGGTTAGCGGGGGGCACAGATACGCAGTATTTT	CASSQRLAGGTDTQYF
18	TRBV18	TRBD1	NA	TRBJ2-6	TGTGCCAGCTCAATCAACCAAGGACAGGCCTCTGGGGCCAACGTCCTGACTTTC	CASSINQGQASGANVLTF
15	TRBV4-3	NA	few	TRBJ1-5	TGCGCCAGCAGCCAAGGATCAGGGCACAATCAGCCCCAGCATTTT	CASSQGSGHNQPQHF
15	TRBV4-1	TRBD1	NA	TRBJ1-5	TGCGCCAGCAGTCCACGAGGGGGCCCCAATCAGCCCCAGCATTTT	CASSPRGGPNQPQHF
14	TRBV2	TRBD1	NA	TRBJ2-7	TGTGCCAGCAGTGAAGAGAGGGGGCCCTACGAGCAGTACTTC	CASSEERGPYEQYF
13	TRBV30	NA	few	TRBJ2-1	TGTGCCTGGAGTGTGAGCGGGTACAATGAGCAGTTCTTC	CAWSVSGYNEQFF
14	TRBV6-5	TRBD2	few	TRBJ2-1	TGTGCCAGCTCCCAGCGGGAGTCCTACAATGAGCAGTTCTTC	CASSQRESYNEQFF
13	TRBV25-1	NA	NA	TRBJ2-6	TGTGCCACCGGGATTTCTGGGGCCAACGTCCTGACTTTC	CATGISGANVLTF
15	TRBV12-5	TRBD1	NA	TRBJ1-1	TGTGCTAGTGGTTTGGTGACAGGGCCAAACACTGAAGCTTTCTTT	CASGLVTGPNTEAFF
14	TRBV30	NA	NA	TRBJ1-3	TGTGCCTGGAACACAGGGAACTCTGGAAACACCATATATTTT	CAWNTGNSGNTIYF
15	TRBV11-1	NA	NA	TRBJ1-6	TGTGCCAGCAGCTTACGACTGGGTGATGGCTCACCCCTCCACTTT	CASSLRLGDGSPLHF
15	TRBV6-4	NA	NA	TRBJ1-2	TGTGCCAGCAGTAGGACATCAACCTCAAACTATGGCTACACCTTC	CASSRTSTSNYGYTF
18	TRBV7-9	TRBD2	NA	TRBJ2-2	TGTGCCAGCAGCCTAAGGAGTATCAGCGGGAGGGTCACCGGGGAGCTGTTTTTT	CASSLRSISGRVTGELFF
14	TRBV5-1	TRBD2	once	TRBJ2-1	TGCGCCAGCAGCCCCACGACAGCGGGGAATGAGCAGTTCTTC	CASSPTTAGNEQFF
14	TRBV19	NA	NA	TRBJ1-2	TGTGCCAGTAGCCCGGGAACGGAGTTGTATGGCTACACCTTC	CASSPGTELYGYTF
11	TRBV6-5	NA	NA	TRBJ2-2	TGTGCCAGCAGCCAGGGAGGGGAGCTGTTTTTT	CASSQGGELFF
13	TRBV25-1	NA	NA	TRBJ2-7	TGTGCCAGCGAGGGTCGGAGCTCCTACGAGCAGTACTTC	CASEGRSSYEQYF
15	TRBV25-1	TRBD2	NA	TRBJ2-1	TGTGCCAGCAGTGATAGGTGGGGGGGCTACAATGAGCAGTTCTTC	CASSDRWGGYNEQFF
17	TRBV4-3	NA	NA	TRBJ2-7	TGCGCCAGCAGCCAAGTGCAATCACCGTCTTCCGGGTACGAGCAGTACTTC	CASSQVQSPSSGYEQYF
17	TRBV23-1	NA	few	TRBJ1-1	TGCGCCAGCAGTCAATATAAATACACAGGGCATGACACTGAAGCTTTCTTT	CASSQYKYTGHDTEAFF
14	TRBV5-1	TRBD2	NA	TRBJ2-5	TGCGCCAGCAGCCCAAGCGGGACCCAAGAGACCCAGTACTTC	CASSPSGTQETQYF
13	TRBV11-1	TRBD1	NA	TRBJ1-2	TGTGCCAGCAGCTTAACAGGGACAGGCGGCTACACCTTC	CASSLTGTGGYTF
13	TRBV6-6	NA	NA	TRBJ2-1	TGTGCCAGCAGTTACTCCGAGCCAAGTGAGCAGTTCTTC	CASSYSEPSEQFF
19	TRBV7-9	TRBD2	NA	TRBJ2-3	TGTGCCAGCAGCTCGGCATTGGGACTAGCGGGAGGGCCACGAGATACGCAGTATTTT	CASSSALGLAGGPRDTQYF
15	TRBV28	TRBD1	NA	TRBJ2-1	TGTGCCAGCAGTATGACAGGGTTGGCCTACAATGAGCAGTTCTTC	CASSMTGLAYNEQFF
14	TRBV14	NA	NA	TRBJ1-1	TGTGCCAGCAGCCGGACACCGTCGAACACTGAAGCTTTCTTT	CASSRTPSNTEAFF